This T cell receptor (beta chain) was obtained from a study of shared clonotypes between healthy human individuals. The V and J ends lost 1 base and 1 base respectively, with 11 bases between them. Germline V gene data show CDR1 as SGHAT and CDR2 as FQNNGV. This CDR3 has 17 amino acids. Clones were sequenced by immunoSEQ multiplex PCR, and TCRdb holds only the in-frame ones, with some missing. Counted here are over a million clones, about 75% occurring once; the ten biggest clones make up around 1.5%. Donors were healthy HIV-negative adults without recent acute infections or vaccinations. The V call is TRBV11-2, the J call TRBJ2-6, with D maybe TRBD1 (5 bases). The clonotype comes from a man between 18 and 35 years old in good health. The sequencing sample was made of memory CD4+ T cells sorted from blood. The subset: CD45RA-negative fraction. The CDR3 protein is CASSLVLGPSGANVLTF. The CDR3, as DNA: TGTGCCAGCAGCTTAGTCCTGGGGCCTTCTGGGGCCAACGTCCTGACTTTC.